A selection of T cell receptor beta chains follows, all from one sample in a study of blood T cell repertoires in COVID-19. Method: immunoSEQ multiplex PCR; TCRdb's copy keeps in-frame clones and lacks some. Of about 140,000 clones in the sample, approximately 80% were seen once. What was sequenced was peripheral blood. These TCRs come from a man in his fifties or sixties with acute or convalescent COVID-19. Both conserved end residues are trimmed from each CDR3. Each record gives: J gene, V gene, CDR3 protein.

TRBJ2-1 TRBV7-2 ASSLAASSTYEQF
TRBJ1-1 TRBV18 ASSPNSNMNTEAF
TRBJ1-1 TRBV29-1 SVTSGQSEAF
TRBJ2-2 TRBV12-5 ASGWTSGGATGELF
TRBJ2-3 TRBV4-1 ASSQARTSGTRADTQY
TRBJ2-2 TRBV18 ASSPTGGFGTGELF
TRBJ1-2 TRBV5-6 ASSSEGQSYGYT
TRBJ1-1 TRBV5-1 ASRRQGDETEAF
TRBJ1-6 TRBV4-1 ASSQESYNSPLH
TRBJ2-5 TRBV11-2 ASRRTSGQETQY
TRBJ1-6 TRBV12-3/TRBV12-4 ASSSRGNSPLH
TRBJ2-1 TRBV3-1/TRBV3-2 ASSRGLYNEQF
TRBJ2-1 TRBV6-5 ASRRPGQVSREQF
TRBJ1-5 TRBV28 ASRGGMAQPQH
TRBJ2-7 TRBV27 ASSLSQTGGRRYEQY
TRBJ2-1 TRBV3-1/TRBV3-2 ASSQVGGGHNEQF